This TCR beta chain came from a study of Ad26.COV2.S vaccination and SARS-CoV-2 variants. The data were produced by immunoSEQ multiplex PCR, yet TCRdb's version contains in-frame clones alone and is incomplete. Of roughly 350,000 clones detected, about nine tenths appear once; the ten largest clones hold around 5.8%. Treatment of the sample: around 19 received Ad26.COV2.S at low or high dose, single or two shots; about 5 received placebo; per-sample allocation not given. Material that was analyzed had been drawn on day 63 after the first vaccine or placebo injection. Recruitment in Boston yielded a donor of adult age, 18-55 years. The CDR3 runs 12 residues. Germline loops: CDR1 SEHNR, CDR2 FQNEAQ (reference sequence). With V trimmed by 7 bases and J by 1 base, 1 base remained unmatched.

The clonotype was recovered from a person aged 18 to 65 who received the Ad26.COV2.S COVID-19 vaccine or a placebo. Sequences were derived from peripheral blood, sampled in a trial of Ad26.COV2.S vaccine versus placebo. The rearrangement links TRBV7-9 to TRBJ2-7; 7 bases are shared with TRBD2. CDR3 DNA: TGTGCCAGCAACGGGGGGTCCTACGAGCAGTACTTC. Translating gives CASNGGSYEQYF.